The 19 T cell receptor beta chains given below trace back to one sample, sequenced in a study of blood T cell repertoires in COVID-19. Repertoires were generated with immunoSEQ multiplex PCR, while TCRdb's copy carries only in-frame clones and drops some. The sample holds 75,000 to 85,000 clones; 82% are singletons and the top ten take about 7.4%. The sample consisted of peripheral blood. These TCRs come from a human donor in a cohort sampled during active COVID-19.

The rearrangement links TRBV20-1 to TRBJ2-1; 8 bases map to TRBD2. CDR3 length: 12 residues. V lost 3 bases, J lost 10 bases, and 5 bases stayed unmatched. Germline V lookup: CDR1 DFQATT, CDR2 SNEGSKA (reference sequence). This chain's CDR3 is CSASYIAGEQFF. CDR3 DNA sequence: TGCAGTGCTAGTTATATAGCGGGGGAGCAGTTCTTC.

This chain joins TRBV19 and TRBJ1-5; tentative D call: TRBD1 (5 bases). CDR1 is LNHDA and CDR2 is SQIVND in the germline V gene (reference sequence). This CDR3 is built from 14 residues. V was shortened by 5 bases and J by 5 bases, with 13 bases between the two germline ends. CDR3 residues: CASSQGTADQPQHF. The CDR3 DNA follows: TGTGCCAGTAGTCAAGGGACTGCCGATCAGCCCCAGCATTTT.

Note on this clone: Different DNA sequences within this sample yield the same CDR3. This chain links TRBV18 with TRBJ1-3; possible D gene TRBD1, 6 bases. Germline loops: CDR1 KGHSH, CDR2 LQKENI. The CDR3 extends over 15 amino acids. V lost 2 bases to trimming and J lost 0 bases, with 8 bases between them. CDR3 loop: CASSPGQSSGNTIYF. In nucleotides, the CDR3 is TGTGCCAGCTCACCAGGACAGAGCTCTGGAAACACCATATATTTT.

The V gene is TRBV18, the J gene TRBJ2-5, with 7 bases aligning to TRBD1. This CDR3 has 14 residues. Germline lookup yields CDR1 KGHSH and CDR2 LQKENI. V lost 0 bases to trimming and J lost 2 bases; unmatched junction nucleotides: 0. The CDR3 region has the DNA TGTGCCAGCTCACCACCGGGACAGCAAGAGACCCAGTACTTC. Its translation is CASSPPGQQETQYF.

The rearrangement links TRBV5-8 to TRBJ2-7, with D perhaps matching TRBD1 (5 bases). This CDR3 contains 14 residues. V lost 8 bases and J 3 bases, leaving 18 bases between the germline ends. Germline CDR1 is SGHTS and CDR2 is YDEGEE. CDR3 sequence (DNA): TGTGCCAGTCAGGACACCGCAGGTATCTACGAGCAGTACTTC. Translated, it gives CASQDTAGIYEQYF.

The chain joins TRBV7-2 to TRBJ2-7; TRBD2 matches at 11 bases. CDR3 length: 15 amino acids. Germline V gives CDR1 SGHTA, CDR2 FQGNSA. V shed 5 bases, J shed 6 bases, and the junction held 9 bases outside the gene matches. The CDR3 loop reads CASSPTSGGPLEQYF. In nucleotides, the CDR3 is TGTGCCAGCAGCCCAACTAGCGGGGGACCTCTCGAGCAGTACTTC.

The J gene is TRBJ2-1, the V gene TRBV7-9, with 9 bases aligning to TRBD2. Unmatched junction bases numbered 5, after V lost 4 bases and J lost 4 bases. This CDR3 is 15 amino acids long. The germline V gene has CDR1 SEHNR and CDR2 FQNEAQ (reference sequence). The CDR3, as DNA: TGTGCCAGCAGCTCGACTAGCGGAGAATACAATGAGCAGTTCTTC. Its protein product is CASSSTSGEYNEQFF.

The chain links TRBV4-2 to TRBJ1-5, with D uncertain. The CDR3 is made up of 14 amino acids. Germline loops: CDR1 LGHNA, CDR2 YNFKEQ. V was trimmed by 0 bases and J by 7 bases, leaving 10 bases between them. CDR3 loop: CASSQDPVQQPQHF. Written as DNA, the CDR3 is TGTGCCAGCAGCCAAGATCCGGTGCAACAGCCCCAGCATTTT.

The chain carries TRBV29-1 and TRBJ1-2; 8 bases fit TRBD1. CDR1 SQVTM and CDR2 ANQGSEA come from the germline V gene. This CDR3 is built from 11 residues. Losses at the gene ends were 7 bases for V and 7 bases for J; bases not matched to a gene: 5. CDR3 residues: CSGWTGTGYTF. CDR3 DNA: TGCAGCGGATGGACAGGGACTGGCTACACCTTC.

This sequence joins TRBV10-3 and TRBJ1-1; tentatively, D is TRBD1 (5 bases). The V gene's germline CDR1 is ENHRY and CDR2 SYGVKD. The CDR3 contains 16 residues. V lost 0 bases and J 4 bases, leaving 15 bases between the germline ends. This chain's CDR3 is CAISESRPGGVTEAFF. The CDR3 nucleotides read TGTGCCATCAGTGAGTCTCGGCCAGGAGGGGTCACTGAAGCTTTCTTT.

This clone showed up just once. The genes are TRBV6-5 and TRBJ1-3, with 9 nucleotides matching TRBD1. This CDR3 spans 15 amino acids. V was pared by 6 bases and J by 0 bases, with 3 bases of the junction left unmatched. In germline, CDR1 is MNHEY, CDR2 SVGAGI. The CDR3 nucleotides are TGTGCCAGCAGCAGGACAGGGGTCTCTGGAAACACCATATATTTT. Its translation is CASSRTGVSGNTIYF.

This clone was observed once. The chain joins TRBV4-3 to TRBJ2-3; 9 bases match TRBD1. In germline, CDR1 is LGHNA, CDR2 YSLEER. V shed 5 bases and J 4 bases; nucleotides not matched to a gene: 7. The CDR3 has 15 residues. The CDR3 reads CASSARDREPDTQYF. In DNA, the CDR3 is TGCGCCAGCAGCGCCCGGGACAGGGAACCAGATACGCAGTATTTT.

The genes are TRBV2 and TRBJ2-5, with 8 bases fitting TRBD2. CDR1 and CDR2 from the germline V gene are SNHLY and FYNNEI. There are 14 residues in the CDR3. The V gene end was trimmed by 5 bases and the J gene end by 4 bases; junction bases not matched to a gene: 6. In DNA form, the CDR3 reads TGTGCCAGCAGTCGAAGGCTAGCGGGAGAGACCCAGTACTTC. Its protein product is CASSRRLAGETQYF.

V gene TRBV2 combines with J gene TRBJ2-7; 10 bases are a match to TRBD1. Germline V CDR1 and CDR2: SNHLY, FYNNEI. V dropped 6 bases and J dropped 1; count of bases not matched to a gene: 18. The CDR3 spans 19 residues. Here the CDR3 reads CASSDPGQGSLGGSYEQYF. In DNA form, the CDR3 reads TGTGCCAGCAGCGATCCGGGACAGGGGTCACTAGGCGGGTCCTACGAGCAGTACTTC. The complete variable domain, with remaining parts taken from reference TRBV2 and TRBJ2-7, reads EPEVTQTPSHQVTQMGQEVILRCVPISNHLYFYWYRQILGQKVEFLVSFYNNEISEKSEIFDDQFSVERPDGSNFTLKIRSTKLEDSAMYFCASSDPGQGSLGGSYEQYFGPGTRLTVT.

CDR3 in amino acids: CASSLAGATEAFF. CDR3 in DNA: TGTGCCAGCAGCTTAGCGGGGGCCACTGAAGCTTTCTTT. The chain couples TRBV7-9 to TRBJ1-1; TRBD1 is a possible D gene (6 bases). The CDR3 sequence is 13 residues long. V shed 0 bases and J shed 4 bases, with 6 bases lying between them. Looked up from germline, CDR1 is SEHNR and CDR2 is FQNEAQ (reference sequence).

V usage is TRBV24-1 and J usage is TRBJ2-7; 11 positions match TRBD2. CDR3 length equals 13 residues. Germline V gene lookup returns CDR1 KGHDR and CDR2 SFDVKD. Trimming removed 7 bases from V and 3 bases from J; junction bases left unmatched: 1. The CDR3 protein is CATSLAGGYEQYF. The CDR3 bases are TGTGCCACCAGCCTAGCGGGGGGCTACGAGCAGTACTTC.

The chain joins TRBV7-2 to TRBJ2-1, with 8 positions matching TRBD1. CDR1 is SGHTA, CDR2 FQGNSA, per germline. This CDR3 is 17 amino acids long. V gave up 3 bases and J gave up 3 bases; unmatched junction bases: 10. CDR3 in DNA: TGTGCCAGCAGCTTTTCCAGGGGGCTCCCCCTCTACAATGAGCAGTTCTTC. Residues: CASSFSRGLPLYNEQFF.

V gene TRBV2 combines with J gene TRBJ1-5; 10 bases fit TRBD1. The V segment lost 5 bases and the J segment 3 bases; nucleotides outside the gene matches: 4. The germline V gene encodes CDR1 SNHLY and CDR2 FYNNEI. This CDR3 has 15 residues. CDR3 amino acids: CASSRQGATNQPQHF. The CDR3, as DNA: TGTGCCAGCAGTCGACAGGGGGCAACCAATCAGCCCCAGCATTTT.

The CDR3 reads CATSRLGGVSTEAFF. CDR3 DNA sequence: TGTGCCACCAGCAGACTAGGGGGGGTAAGCACTGAAGCTTTCTTT. The chain has TRBV15 and TRBJ1-1, with D tentatively TRBD1 (6 bases). This CDR3 is 15 amino acids long. V was cut by 2 bases and J by 4 bases, with 14 bases left in between. CDR1 is LNHNV, CDR2 YYDKDF, per germline (reference sequence).